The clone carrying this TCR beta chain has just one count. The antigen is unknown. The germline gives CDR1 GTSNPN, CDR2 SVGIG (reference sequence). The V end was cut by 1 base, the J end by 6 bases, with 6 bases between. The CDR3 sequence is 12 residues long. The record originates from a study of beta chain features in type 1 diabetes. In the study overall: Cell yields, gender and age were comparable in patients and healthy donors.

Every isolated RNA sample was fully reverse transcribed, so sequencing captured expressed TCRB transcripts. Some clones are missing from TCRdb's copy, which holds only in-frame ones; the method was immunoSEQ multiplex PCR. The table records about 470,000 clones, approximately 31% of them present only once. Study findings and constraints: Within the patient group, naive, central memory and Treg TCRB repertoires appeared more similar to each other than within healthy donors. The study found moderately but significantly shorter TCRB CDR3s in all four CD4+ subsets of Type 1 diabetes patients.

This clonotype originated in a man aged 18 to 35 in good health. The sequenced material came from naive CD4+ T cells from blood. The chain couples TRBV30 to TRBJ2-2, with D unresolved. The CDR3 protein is CAWSGKAGELFF. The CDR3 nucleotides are TGTGCCTGGAGTGGGAAGGCCGGGGAGCTGTTTTTT.